A single sample is the source of the 13 T cell receptor beta chains below, sequenced in a study of T cells after yellow fever vaccination. TCRdb reanalysed the 5' RACE reads using MiXCR and keeps one entry per CDR3 protein. Of around 300,000 distinct CDR3 sequences in the sample, about 4.5% are singletons; the top ten hold approximately 19%. This material consisted of PBMCs, taken 15 days after the yellow fever booster vaccination. These TCRs come from a man between 18 and 29 years old who received the YFV17D yellow fever vaccine.

In its sample, this clonotype was seen a few times. The rearrangement links TRBV20-1 to TRBJ2-1; perhaps TRBD1 as D (6 bases). Germline loops: CDR1 DFQATT, CDR2 SNEGSKA (reference sequence). With 0 bases removed from V and 5 bases from J, the gap between germline ends came to 20 bases. The CDR3 extends over 17 amino acids. The CDR3 DNA sequence: TGCAGTGCTAGAGATAGGGGCCTTGGGGGCCCCGACAATGAGCAGTTCTTC. Encoded protein: CSARDRGLGGPDNEQFF.

The V call is TRBV6-5, the J call TRBJ1-1, with D uncertain. V was pared by 0 bases and J by 7 bases, with 12 bases between. The CDR3 is made up of 14 amino acids. Germline values: CDR1 MNHEY, CDR2 SVGAGI. CDR3 protein: CASSYSRVSSEAFF. The DNA for the CDR3 is TGTGCCAGCAGTTACTCTCGGGTATCGAGTGAAGCTTTCTTT.

The chain has TRBV7-8 and TRBJ2-7, with TRBD1 matching over 7 bases. Germline V gene lookup returns CDR1 SGHVS and CDR2 FQNEAQ. This CDR3 region has 15 residues. The junction had 5 bases not matched to a gene; V was cut back by 1 base and J by 2 bases. The CDR3, as DNA: TGTGCCAGCAGCTTAGTGGGACAGACGACCTACGAGCAGTACTTC. Amino acids: CASSLVGQTTYEQYF.

This clonotype was seen ten or more times. The genes are TRBV12-3 or TRBV12-4 and TRBJ1-5; D possibly corresponds to TRBD1 (6 bases). The ends were cut back, 4 bases at V and 1 base at J, with 8 bases in the middle. The CDR3 totals 14 residues. The CDR3 DNA sequence: TGTGCCAGCAGTTACGACAGGAGCAATCAGCCCCAGCATTTT. Its translation: CASSYDRSNQPQHF.

This chain joins TRBV27 and TRBJ2-4, with D perhaps matching TRBD1 (5 bases). V gave up 2 bases and J gave up 1 base, with 12 bases separating them. The germline V gene has CDR1 MNHEY and CDR2 SMNVEV (reference sequence). There are 16 residues in the CDR3. CDR3 bases: TGTGCCAGCAGTTTAAAGGGGTACGGGGCCAAAAACATTCAGTACTTC. Its protein product is CASSLKGYGAKNIQYF.

This clonotype was recorded many times. The CDR3 DNA reads as TGTGCCAGCAGCTCAAGGACGTCCCAGACCCAGTACTTC. This translates into CASSSRTSQTQYF. The chain recombines TRBV7-2 with TRBJ2-5; D gene unclear. Germline assignment: CDR1 SGHTA and CDR2 FQGNSA. CDR3 length equals 13 residues. Deletions cut 4 bases from V and 6 bases from J, with 12 bases between. Using reference TRBV7-2 and TRBJ2-5 for the parts outside the CDR3, the full variable domain is GAGVSQSPSNKVTEKGKDVELRCDPISGHTALYWYRQSLGQGLEFLIYFQGNSAPDKSGLPSDRFSAERTGGSVSTLTIQRTQQEDSAVYLCASSSRTSQTQYFGPGTRLLVL.

This rearrangement joins TRBV2 to TRBJ1-2, with 7 bases lining up with TRBD1. Trimming at V came to 5 bases and at J to 3 bases, leaving 6 bases not matched to a gene. CDR3 length equals 14 residues. Germline V gene sequence: CDR1 SNHLY, CDR2 FYNNEI. As DNA, the CDR3 is TGTGCCAGCAGTCTACGAGACAGGGACTATGGCTACACCTTC. Residues: CASSLRDRDYGYTF.

This clonotype was observed a few times. The CDR3 nucleotides read TGTGCCATCAGTCCACAGGAGAACACTGAAGCTTTCTTT. It codes for CAISPQENTEAFF. The chain has TRBV10-3 and TRBJ1-1, with D possibly matching TRBD1 (5 bases). The CDR3 is 13 residues long. Germline CDR1 ENHRY, CDR2 SYGVKD. The V end lost 5 bases, the J end lost 1 base, and 8 bases lay between the germline ends.

This clonotype was observed a handful of times. The genes are TRBV5-1 and TRBJ2-4; D unresolved. Germline-derived CDR1 and CDR2 are SGHRS and YFSETQ. Trimming took 2 bases from V and 1 from J, leaving 7 bases between them. This CDR3 has 14 amino acids. The CDR3 DNA sequence: TGCGCCAGCAGCTTACAATCCGCCAAAAACATTCAGTACTTC. Residues: CASSLQSAKNIQYF. Full variable domain (remainder filled in from reference TRBV5-1 and TRBJ2-4): KAGVTQTPRYLIKTRGQQVTLSCSPISGHRSVSWYQQTPGQGLQFLFEYFSETQRNKGNFPGRFSGRQFSNSRSEMNVSTLELGDSALYLCASSLQSAKNIQYFGAGTRLSVL.

Only a few counts were recorded for this clonotype. The chain has TRBV7-9 and TRBJ1-2; tentative D call: TRBD1 (5 bases). The length of the CDR3 is 14 residues. Trimming took off 2 bases at V and 4 bases at J, with 11 bases between the two ends. The germline V gene has CDR1 SEHNR and CDR2 FQNEAQ (reference sequence). CDR3 sequence reads: CASSLWGEGYGYTF. The CDR3 DNA reads TGTGCCAGCAGCTTATGGGGCGAGGGCTATGGCTACACCTTC.

This rearrangement joins TRBV5-1 to TRBJ2-7; 8 bases are a match to TRBD2. Losses at the gene ends were 3 bases for V and 6 bases for J; bases not matched to a gene: 8. In germline, CDR1 is SGHRS, CDR2 YFSETQ. CDR3 length: 14 amino acids. CDR3 bases: TGCGCCAGCAGCTGGACTAGCCGGCCCCTCGAGCAGTACTTC. Its protein is CASSWTSRPLEQYF.

The sample holds many counts of this clonotype. This sequence joins TRBV12-3 or TRBV12-4 and TRBJ1-1; D gene uncertain. Trimming left V 6 bases short and J 0 bases short, with 11 bases between. This CDR3 region has 14 residues. CDR3 bases: TGTGCCAGCAGCCCGACGGGGATGAACACTGAAGCTTTCTTT. It is translated as CASSPTGMNTEAFF.

This clonotype was seen a handful of times. V and J are TRBV15 and TRBJ2-3, with 14 bases identical to TRBD2. V lost 5 bases, J lost 5 bases, and 6 bases stayed unmatched. Per germline, CDR1 LNHNV and CDR2 YYDKDF (reference sequence). The CDR3 runs to 16 residues. The CDR3: CATSARTSGGRDTQYF. CDR3 coding DNA: TGTGCCACCAGCGCCAGGACTAGCGGGGGGAGAGATACGCAGTATTTT.